The rows below give T cell receptor beta chains drawn from one sample of a study of Ad26.COV2.S vaccination and SARS-CoV-2 variants. Some clones are missing from TCRdb's copy, which holds only in-frame ones; the method was immunoSEQ multiplex PCR. The table shows a few hundred thousand clones, with over 75% occurring only once. The input for sequencing was peripheral blood, taken in a trial of Ad26.COV2.S vaccine versus placebo. Receptor source: a person between 18 and 65 years old who received the Ad26.COV2.S COVID-19 vaccine or a placebo. The CDR3 runs from the conserved cysteine through the conserved F or W. Each record gives: clone size, V gene, J gene, D gene, CDR3 protein, CDR3 DNA. D genes are given only for firm matches. A row's size may be missing; if present it is once, few, many or a size class.

size: .; V: TRBV6-4; J: TRBJ2-3; D: TRBD2; CDR3: CASSNGRGDTDTQYF; DNA: TGTGCCAGCAGTAACGGGCGGGGGGACACAGATACGCAGTATTTT
size: .; V: TRBV28; J: TRBJ2-3; D: TRBD1; CDR3: CASSSRTGGTDTQYF; DNA: TGTGCCAGCAGTTCTCGGACAGGGGGCACAGATACGCAGTATTTT
size: once; V: TRBV6-6; J: TRBJ2-2; D: TRBD2; CDR3: CASSRRGLAGGHSRGGELFF; DNA: TGTGCCAGCAGCCGCCGGGGACTAGCGGGGGGGCATAGTCGCGGCGGGGAGCTGTTTTTT
size: .; V: TRBV11-2; J: TRBJ1-6; D: .; CDR3: CASSSTGHQLHF; DNA: TGTGCCAGCAGCTCTACGGGTCACCAGCTCCACTTT
size: .; V: TRBV10-1; J: TRBJ2-2; D: .; CDR3: CASSDRDTGELFF; DNA: TGCGCCAGCAGTGATAGGGACACCGGGGAGCTGTTTTTT
size: .; V: TRBV19; J: TRBJ2-3; D: .; CDR3: CASSPIVNTDTQYF; DNA: TGTGCCAGTAGCCCCATAGTCAACACAGATACGCAGTATTTT
size: once; V: TRBV2; J: TRBJ2-6; D: .; CDR3: CASSEALGSGANVLTF; DNA: TGTGCCAGCAGTGAGGCCCTGGGGTCAGGGGCCAACGTCCTGACTTTC
size: .; V: TRBV18; J: TRBJ2-5; D: .; CDR3: CASSPEIRAQETQYF; DNA: TGTGCCAGCTCACCAGAGATTAGAGCGCAAGAGACCCAGTACTTC
size: .; V: TRBV7-9; J: TRBJ1-2; D: TRBD1; CDR3: CASSEGNRGLYGYTF; DNA: TGTGCCAGCAGCGAAGGGAACAGGGGGCTATATGGCTACACCTTC
size: .; V: TRBV5-1; J: TRBJ2-2; D: .; CDR3: CASSVVGADTGELFF; DNA: TGCGCCAGCAGCGTAGTGGGGGCCGACACCGGGGAGCTGTTTTTT
size: few; V: TRBV7-9; J: TRBJ2-3; D: TRBD1; CDR3: CASSLVPPWTGTSTDTQYF; DNA: TGTGCCAGCAGCTTAGTGCCGCCTTGGACAGGGACTAGCACAGATACGCAGTATTTT
size: .; V: TRBV27; J: TRBJ1-1; D: .; CDR3: CASSLVGGTEAFF; DNA: TGTGCCAGCAGTTTAGTGGGGGGCACTGAAGCTTTCTTT
size: few; V: TRBV19; J: TRBJ1-6; D: TRBD1; CDR3: CASSRNWDSLYNSPLHF; DNA: TGTGCCAGTAGCCGGAATTGGGACAGTCTCTATAATTCACCCCTCCACTTT
size: .; V: TRBV6-5; J: TRBJ1-2; D: TRBD1; CDR3: CASSPVQGGLYGYTF; DNA: TGTGCCAGCAGCCCCGTGCAGGGGGGCCTCTACGGCTACACCTTC
size: .; V: TRBV2; J: TRBJ1-5; D: .; CDR3: CASRRTGIGDQPQHF; DNA: TGTGCCAGCAGGCGTACAGGGATCGGGGATCAGCCCCAGCATTTT
size: .; V: TRBV9; J: TRBJ2-3; D: TRBD2; CDR3: CASSPRGLAGSTDTQYF; DNA: TGTGCCAGCAGCCCTAGGGGACTAGCGGGGAGCACAGATACGCAGTATTTT
size: .; V: TRBV3-1/TRBV3-2; J: TRBJ2-5; D: TRBD1; CDR3: CAGRYRGLGETQYF; DNA: TGTGCCGGTAGGTACAGGGGGCTGGGAGAGACCCAGTACTTC
size: .; V: TRBV28; J: TRBJ2-5; D: TRBD1; CDR3: CASSRTGREETQYF; DNA: TGTGCCAGCAGTCGGACAGGTCGGGAAGAGACCCAGTACTTC
size: .; V: TRBV6-5; J: TRBJ1-6; D: .; CDR3: CASSQTTTYHSPLHF; DNA: TGTGCCAGCAGTCAGACCACAACCTACCATTCACCCCTCCACTTT
size: .; V: TRBV5-5; J: TRBJ1-1; D: .; CDR3: CASSLIFPEAFF; DNA: TGTGCCAGCAGCTTGATATTCCCTGAAGCTTTCTTT
size: .; V: TRBV24-1; J: TRBJ1-4; D: TRBD1; CDR3: CATSDFGQGEKLFF; DNA: TGTGCCACCAGTGATTTCGGACAGGGAGAGAAACTGTTTTTT
size: .; V: TRBV7-2; J: TRBJ2-3; D: TRBD1; CDR3: CASSSDRSTDTQYF; DNA: TGTGCCAGCAGCTCGGACAGGTCCACAGATACGCAGTATTTT
size: .; V: TRBV11-2; J: TRBJ1-6; D: .; CDR3: CASSRSGAPIYNSPLHF; DNA: TGTGCCAGCAGCCGATCGGGGGCTCCTATCTATAATTCACCCCTCCACTTT
size: .; V: TRBV7-3; J: TRBJ2-3; D: .; CDR3: CASSYLGTGSTDTQYF; DNA: TGTGCCAGCAGCTACCTAGGTACGGGGAGCACAGATACGCAGTATTTT
size: .; V: TRBV2; J: TRBJ1-6; D: .; CDR3: CASARGFGSSYNSPLHF; DNA: TGTGCCAGCGCAAGAGGTTTTGGCAGCTCCTATAATTCACCCCTCCACTTT
size: .; V: TRBV4-3; J: TRBJ2-7; D: TRBD1; CDR3: CASSQDQDRAYEQYF; DNA: TGCGCCAGCAGCCAAGATCAGGACAGGGCCTACGAGCAGTACTTC
size: .; V: TRBV25-1; J: TRBJ1-1; D: .; CDR3: CASSESGDLGTEAFF; DNA: TGTGCCAGCAGTGAATCGGGGGATCTGGGCACTGAAGCTTTCTTT
size: once; V: TRBV9; J: TRBJ2-2; D: .; CDR3: CASSVNGGNTGELFF; DNA: TGTGCCAGCAGCGTAAACGGGGGGAACACCGGGGAGCTGTTTTTT
size: .; V: TRBV6-5; J: TRBJ2-7; D: TRBD1; CDR3: CASSGQPYEQYF; DNA: TGTGCCAGTTCGGGACAGCCCTACGAGCAGTACTTC
size: .; V: TRBV6-5; J: TRBJ1-4; D: TRBD1; CDR3: CASSYSPGQGNEKLFF; DNA: TGTGCCAGCAGTTACTCACCGGGACAGGGAAATGAAAAACTGTTTTTT
size: .; V: TRBV5-1; J: TRBJ1-1; D: .; CDR3: CASSPSLGFGIEAFF; DNA: TGCGCCAGCAGCCCTAGCTTAGGTTTTGGAATAGAAGCTTTCTTT
size: few; V: TRBV7-2; J: TRBJ1-6; D: .; CDR3: CAIGDSPLHF; DNA: TGTGCCATAGGAGATTCACCCCTCCACTTT